This is a list of T cell receptor beta chains from one sample in a study of blood T cell repertoires in COVID-19. Generated by immunoSEQ multiplex PCR, the TCRdb table keeps only in-frame clones and is missing some. In the table there are 210,000 or so clones, under 95% of which are singletons. The sample comprised peripheral blood. The source is a man younger than 45 with acute or convalescent COVID-19. Each CDR3 is given without its conserved first and last residue. Each record gives: clone size, V gene, J gene, CDR3 protein. A row's size may be missing; if present it is once, few, many or a size class.

>.|TRBV14|TRBJ2-7
ASSQSSGYEQY
>.|TRBV7-9|TRBJ2-3
ASSLATRVGTDTQY
>.|TRBV6-5|TRBJ2-1
ASRPRDRGPEQF
>.|TRBV7-6|TRBJ1-2
ASSDSSDGYT
>.|TRBV7-9|TRBJ2-7
ASSLMGQGGYEQY
>.|TRBV7-2|TRBJ2-7
ASSFGGSYEQY
>.|TRBV10-1|TRBJ2-3
ANRSEAQY
>.|TRBV27|TRBJ2-7
ASSLSQGSYEQY
>.|TRBV9|TRBJ2-3
ASSGGGFVTQY
>.|TRBV28|TRBJ2-5
ASSSGLPETQY
>.|TRBV10-3|TRBJ2-1
AIRETTPGNQQF
>.|TRBV6-6|TRBJ2-7
ASSLTVSRLVYEQY
>.|TRBV19|TRBJ1-5
ASSPKDRGGSNQPQH
>.|TRBV27|TRBJ2-3
ASSLRGVTDTQY
>once|TRBV2|TRBJ2-6
ASTQISGANVLT
>.|TRBV21-1|TRBJ1-5
ASNPVLGTGVANQPQH
>.|TRBV28|TRBJ1-2
ASMEEGYT
>.|TRBV6-5|TRBJ2-7
ASTLALPYEQY
>.|TRBV7-9|TRBJ2-1
ASRLYSGRDNEQF
>.|TRBV28|TRBJ2-7
ASIPGGTGIAEQY
>.|TRBV10-2|TRBJ1-4
ASSERGQSNEKLF
>once|TRBV7-9|TRBJ2-6
ASSLASTGANVLT
>.|TRBV19|TRBJ1-4
ASSGGNRPGTGEKLF
>.|TRBV19|TRBJ2-1
ASSISSGTWNEQF
>.|TRBV6-6|TRBJ1-1
ASKDRANTEAF
>.|TRBV3-1/TRBV3-2|TRBJ1-1
ASSQDLMNTEAF
>.|TRBV27|TRBJ1-1
ASRNQVWDTEAF
>.|TRBV24-1|TRBJ2-7
ATSAAGVPEQY
>.|TRBV11-3|TRBJ2-1
ASSSGLDNEQF
>once|TRBV9|TRBJ2-2
ASSPRQGQTGELF
>once|TRBV28|TRBJ2-7
ASSFSSGRVYEQY
>.|TRBV3-1/TRBV3-2|TRBJ2-7
ASSQVLTGAYEQY
>.|TRBV2|TRBJ1-2
ATATGWFYGYT
>.|TRBV2|TRBJ1-5
AGHRDVNQPQH
>.|TRBV28|TRBJ2-7
ASSPLRGSYEQY
>.|TRBV5-1|TRBJ2-7
ASSLDGTSYYEQY
>.|TRBV6-4|TRBJ1-5
ASSPYNDRNQPQH
>.|TRBV30|TRBJ1-4
AWSKVGQGMLWNEKLF
>.|TRBV19|TRBJ2-1
ASSFSGSHYNEQF
>.|TRBV3-1/TRBV3-2|TRBJ2-3
ASSHRRTSGSRGTDTQY
>.|TRBV27|TRBJ1-3
ASSLGSSPGNTIY
>.|TRBV2|TRBJ2-5
ASNPDRGPETQY
>.|TRBV27|TRBJ2-7
ASSLHRGYEQY
>.|TRBV27|TRBJ1-1
ASSYGLTNTEAF
>.|TRBV28|TRBJ1-5
ASSLLGRENQPQH
>.|TRBV29-1|TRBJ2-1
SVVGAGGYNEQF
>.|TRBV14|TRBJ2-7
ASSPGSYEQY
>once|TRBV6-5|TRBJ1-2
ASSYSQGGRTGGYT
>.|TRBV3-1/TRBV3-2|TRBJ1-1
ASSQGQILMNTEAF
>.|TRBV11-3|TRBJ2-1
ASSFRESSYNEQF
>.|TRBV28|TRBJ2-1
ASRFGLAGDEQF
>.|TRBV5-1|TRBJ1-1
ASSGSGANTEAF
>.|TRBV24-1|TRBJ1-4
ATSDPTGTLF
>.|TRBV15|TRBJ2-5
ATSRVEETQY